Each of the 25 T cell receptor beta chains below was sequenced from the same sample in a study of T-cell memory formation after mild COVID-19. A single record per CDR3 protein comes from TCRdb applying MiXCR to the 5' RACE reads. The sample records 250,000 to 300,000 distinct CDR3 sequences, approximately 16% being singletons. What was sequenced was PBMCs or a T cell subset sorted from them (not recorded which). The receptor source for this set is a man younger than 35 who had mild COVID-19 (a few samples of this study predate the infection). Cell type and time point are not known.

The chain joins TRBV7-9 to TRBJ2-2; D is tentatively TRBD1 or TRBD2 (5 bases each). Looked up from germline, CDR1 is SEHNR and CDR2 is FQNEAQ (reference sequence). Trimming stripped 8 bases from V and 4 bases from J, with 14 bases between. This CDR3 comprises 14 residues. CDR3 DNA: TGTGCCAGCGGGACGACATTCACCACCGGGGAGCTGTTTTTT. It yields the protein CASGTTFTTGELFF.

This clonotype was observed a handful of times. The CDR3 DNA reads TGTGCCAGCAGTTCGACGCTAGCGGGTTCCTACAATGAGCAGTTCTTC. It encodes CASSSTLAGSYNEQFF. The J gene is TRBJ2-1, the V gene TRBV6-2 or TRBV6-3; TRBD2 matches 8 bases. CDR1 is MNHEY and CDR2 is SVGEGT in the germline V gene. V shed 4 bases and J 1 base; nucleotides not matched to a gene: 6. The CDR3 spans 16 residues.

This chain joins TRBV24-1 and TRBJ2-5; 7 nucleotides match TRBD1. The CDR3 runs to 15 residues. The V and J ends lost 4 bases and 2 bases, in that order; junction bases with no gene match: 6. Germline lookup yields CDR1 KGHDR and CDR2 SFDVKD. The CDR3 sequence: CATSEEPGQQETQYF. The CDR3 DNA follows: TGTGCCACCAGTGAGGAACCGGGACAGCAAGAGACCCAGTACTTC.

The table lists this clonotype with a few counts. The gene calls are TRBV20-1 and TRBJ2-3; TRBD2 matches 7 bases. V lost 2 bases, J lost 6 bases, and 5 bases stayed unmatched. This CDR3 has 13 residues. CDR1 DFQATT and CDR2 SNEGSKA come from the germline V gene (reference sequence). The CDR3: CSARSGGKDTQYF. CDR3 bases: TGCAGTGCTAGATCCGGGGGGAAGGATACGCAGTATTTT.

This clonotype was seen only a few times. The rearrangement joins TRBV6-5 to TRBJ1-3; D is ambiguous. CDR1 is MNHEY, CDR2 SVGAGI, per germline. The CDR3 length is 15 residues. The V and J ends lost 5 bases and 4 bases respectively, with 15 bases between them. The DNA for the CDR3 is TGTGCCAGCAGTGGACCCCCCCAGTCGGGAAACACCATATATTTT. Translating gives CASSGPPQSGNTIYF.

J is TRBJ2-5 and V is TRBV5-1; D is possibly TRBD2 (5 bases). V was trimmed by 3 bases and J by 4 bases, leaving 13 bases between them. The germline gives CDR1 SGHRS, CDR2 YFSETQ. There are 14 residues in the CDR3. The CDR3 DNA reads TGCGCCAGCAGCTCCCGGGGTAATGGAGAGACCCAGTACTTC. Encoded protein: CASSSRGNGETQYF.

CDR3 DNA sequence: TGTGCCACCAGCAGAGACCCTACGACAGGGGTCGTCGGGGAGACCCAGTACTTC. Its translation: CATSRDPTTGVVGETQYF. This chain connects TRBV15 to TRBJ2-5; 8 bases match TRBD1. Germline CDR1 LNHNV, CDR2 YYDKDF (reference sequence). This CDR3 region has 18 residues. Trimming took 0 bases from V and 5 from J; bases not matched to a gene: 14.

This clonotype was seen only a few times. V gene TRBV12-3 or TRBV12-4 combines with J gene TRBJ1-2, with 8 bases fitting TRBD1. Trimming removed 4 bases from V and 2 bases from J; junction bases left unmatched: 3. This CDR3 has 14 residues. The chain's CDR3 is CASSSGQANYGYTF. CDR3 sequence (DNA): TGTGCCAGCAGTTCGGGACAGGCAAACTATGGCTACACCTTC.

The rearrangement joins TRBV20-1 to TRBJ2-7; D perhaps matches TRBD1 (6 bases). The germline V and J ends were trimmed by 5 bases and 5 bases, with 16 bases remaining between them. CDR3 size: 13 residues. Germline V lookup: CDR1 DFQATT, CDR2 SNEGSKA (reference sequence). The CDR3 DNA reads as TGCAGTGCTCGCTCCCAGGGGAGTCACGAGCAGTACGTC. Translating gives CSARSQGSHEQYV.

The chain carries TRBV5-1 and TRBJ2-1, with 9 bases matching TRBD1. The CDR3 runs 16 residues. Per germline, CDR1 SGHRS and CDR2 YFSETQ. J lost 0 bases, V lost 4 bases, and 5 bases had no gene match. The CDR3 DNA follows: TGCGCCAGCAGCCTGGGACAGGGACACTCCTACAATGAGCAGTTCTTC. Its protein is CASSLGQGHSYNEQFF. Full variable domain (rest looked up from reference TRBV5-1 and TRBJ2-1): KAGVTQTPRYLIKTRGQQVTLSCSPISGHRSVSWYQQTPGQGLQFLFEYFSETQRNKGNFPGRFSGRQFSNSRSEMNVSTLELGDSALYLCASSLGQGHSYNEQFFGPGTRLTVL.

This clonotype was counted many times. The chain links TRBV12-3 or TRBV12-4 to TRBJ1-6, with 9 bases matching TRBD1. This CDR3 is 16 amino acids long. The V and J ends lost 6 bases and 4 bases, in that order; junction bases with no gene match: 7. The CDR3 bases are TGTGCCAGCAGACATACCGGGACAGGGTATAATTCACCCCTCCACTTT. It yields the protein CASRHTGTGYNSPLHF.

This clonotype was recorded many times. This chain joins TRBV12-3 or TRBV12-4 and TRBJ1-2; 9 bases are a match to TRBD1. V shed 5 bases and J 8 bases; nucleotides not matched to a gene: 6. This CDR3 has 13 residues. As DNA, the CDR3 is TGTGCCAGCAGTCGACAGGGGGTGGAGGGCTACACCTTC. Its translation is CASSRQGVEGYTF.

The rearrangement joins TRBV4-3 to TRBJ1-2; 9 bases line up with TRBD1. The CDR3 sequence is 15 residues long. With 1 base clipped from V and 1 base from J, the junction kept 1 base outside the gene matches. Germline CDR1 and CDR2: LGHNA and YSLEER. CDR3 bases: TGCGCCAGCAGCCAAGCGACAGGGGGTAACTATGGCTACACCTTC. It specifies CASSQATGGNYGYTF.

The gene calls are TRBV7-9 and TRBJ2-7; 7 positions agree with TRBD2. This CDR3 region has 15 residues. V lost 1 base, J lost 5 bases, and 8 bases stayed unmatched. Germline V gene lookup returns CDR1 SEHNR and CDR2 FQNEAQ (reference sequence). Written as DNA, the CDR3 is TGTGCCAGCAGCTTAGGGAGCGGGGTATTAAACGAGCAGTACGTC. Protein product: CASSLGSGVLNEQYV.

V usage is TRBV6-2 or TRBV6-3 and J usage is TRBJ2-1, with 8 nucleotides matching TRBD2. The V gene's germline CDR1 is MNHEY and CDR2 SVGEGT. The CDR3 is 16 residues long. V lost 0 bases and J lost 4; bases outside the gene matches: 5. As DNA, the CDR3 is TGTGCCAGCAGTTACTCCCGGGGGGGCCGGTACAATGAGCAGTTCTTC. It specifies CASSYSRGGRYNEQFF.

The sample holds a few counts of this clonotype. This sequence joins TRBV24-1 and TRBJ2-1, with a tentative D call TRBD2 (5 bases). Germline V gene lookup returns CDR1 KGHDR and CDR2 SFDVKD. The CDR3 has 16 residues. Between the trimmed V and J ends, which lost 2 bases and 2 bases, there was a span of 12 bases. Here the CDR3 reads CATSDSMGSTYNEQFF. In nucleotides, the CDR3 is TGTGCCACCAGTGATTCTATGGGGAGCACCTACAATGAGCAGTTCTTC.

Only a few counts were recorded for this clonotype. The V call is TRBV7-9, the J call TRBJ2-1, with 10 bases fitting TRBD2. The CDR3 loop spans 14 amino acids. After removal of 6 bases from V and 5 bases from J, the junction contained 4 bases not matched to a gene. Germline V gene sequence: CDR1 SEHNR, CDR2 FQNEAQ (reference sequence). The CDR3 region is CASSPSGGDNEQFF. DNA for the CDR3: TGTGCCAGCAGTCCCAGCGGGGGGGACAATGAGCAGTTCTTC.

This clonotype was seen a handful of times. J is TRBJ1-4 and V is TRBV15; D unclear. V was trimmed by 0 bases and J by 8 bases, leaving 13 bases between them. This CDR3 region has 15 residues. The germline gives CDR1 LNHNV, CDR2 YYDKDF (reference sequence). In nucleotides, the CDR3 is TGTGCCACCAGCAGAGATACCGGACCGGGGGAAAAACTGTTTTTT. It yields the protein CATSRDTGPGEKLFF.

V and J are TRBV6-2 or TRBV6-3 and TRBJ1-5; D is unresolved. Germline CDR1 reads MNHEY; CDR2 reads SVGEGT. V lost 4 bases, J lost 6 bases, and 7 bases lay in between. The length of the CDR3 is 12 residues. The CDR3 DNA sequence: TGTGCCAGCAGTTTCCTACGTCAGCCCCAGCATTTT. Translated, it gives CASSFLRQPQHF.

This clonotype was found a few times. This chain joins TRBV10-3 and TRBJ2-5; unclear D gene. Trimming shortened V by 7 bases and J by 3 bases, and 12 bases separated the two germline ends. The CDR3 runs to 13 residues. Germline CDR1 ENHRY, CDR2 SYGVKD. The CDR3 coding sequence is TGTGCCATCACGGGTGGGCTTGAAGAGACCCAGTACTTC. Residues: CAITGGLEETQYF.

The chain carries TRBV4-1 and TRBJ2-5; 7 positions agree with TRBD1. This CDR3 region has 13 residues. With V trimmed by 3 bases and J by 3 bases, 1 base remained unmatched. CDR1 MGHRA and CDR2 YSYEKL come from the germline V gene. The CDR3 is CASSQTGKETQYF. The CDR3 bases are TGCGCCAGCAGCCAGACAGGGAAAGAGACCCAGTACTTC.

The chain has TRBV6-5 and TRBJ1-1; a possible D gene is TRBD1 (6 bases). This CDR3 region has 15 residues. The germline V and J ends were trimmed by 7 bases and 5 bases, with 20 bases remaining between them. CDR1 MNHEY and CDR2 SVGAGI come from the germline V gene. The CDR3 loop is CASTPGQIGVTEAFF. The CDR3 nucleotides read TGTGCCAGCACCCCCGGACAGATCGGGGTTACTGAAGCTTTCTTT.

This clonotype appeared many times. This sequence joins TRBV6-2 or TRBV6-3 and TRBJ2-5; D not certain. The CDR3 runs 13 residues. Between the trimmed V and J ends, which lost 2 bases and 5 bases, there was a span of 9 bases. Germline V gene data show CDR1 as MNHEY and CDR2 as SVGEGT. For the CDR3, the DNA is TGTGCCAGCAGTTACCGGAACGTCGAGACCCAGTACTTC. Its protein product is CASSYRNVETQYF.

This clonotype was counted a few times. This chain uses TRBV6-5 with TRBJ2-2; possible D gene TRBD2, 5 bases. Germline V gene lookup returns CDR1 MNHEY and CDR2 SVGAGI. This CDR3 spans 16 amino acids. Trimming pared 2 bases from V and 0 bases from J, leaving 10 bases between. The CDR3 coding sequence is TGTGCCAGCAGTTACCTAGCATATACGAACACCGGGGAGCTGTTTTTT. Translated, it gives CASSYLAYTNTGELFF.

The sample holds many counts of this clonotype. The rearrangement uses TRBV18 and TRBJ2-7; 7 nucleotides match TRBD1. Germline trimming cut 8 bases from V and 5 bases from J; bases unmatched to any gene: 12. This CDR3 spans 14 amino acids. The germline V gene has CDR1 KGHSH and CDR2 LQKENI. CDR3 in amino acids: CASVRGQGENEQYF. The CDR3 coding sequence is TGTGCCAGCGTCCGCGGCCAGGGGGAAAACGAGCAGTACTTC. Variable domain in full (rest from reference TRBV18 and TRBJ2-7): NAGVMQNPRHLVRRRGQEARLRCSPMKGHSHVYWYRQLPEEGLKFMVYLQKENIIDESGMPKERFSAEFPKEGPSILRIQQVVRGDSAAYFCASVRGQGENEQYFGPGTRLTVT.